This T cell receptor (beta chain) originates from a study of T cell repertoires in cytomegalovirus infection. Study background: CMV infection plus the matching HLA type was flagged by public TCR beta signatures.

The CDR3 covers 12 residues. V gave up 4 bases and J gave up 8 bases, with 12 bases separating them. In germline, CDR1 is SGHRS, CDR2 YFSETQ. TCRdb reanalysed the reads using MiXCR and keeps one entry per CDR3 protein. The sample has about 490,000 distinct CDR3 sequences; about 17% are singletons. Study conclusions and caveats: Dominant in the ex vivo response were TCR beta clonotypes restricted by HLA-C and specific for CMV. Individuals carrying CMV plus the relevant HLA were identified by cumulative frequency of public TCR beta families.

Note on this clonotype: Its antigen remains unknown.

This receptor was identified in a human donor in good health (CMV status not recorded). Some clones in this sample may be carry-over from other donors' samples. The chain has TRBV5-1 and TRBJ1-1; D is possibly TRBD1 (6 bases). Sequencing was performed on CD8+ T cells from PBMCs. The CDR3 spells CASSLRTEEAFF. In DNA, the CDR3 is TGCGCCAGCAGCCTAAGGACAGAAGAAGCTTTCTTT.